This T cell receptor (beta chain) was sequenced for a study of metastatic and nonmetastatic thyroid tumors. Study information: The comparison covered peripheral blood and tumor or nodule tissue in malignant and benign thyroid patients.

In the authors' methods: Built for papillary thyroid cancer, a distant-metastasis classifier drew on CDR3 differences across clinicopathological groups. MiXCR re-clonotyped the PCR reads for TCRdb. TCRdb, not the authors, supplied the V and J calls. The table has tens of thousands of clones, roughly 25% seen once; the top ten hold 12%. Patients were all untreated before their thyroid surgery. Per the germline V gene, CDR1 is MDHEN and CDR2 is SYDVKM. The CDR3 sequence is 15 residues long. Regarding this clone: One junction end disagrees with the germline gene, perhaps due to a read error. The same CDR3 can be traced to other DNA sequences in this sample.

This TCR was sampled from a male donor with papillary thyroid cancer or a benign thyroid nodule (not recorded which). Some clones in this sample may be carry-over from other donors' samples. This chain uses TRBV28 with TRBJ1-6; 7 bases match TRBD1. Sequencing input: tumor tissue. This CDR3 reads CASSLGTAGGSPLHF. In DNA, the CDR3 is TGTGCCAGCAGTTTGGGGACAGCGGGAGGTTCACCACTCCACTTT.